This TCR beta chain was observed in a study of type 1 and type 2 diabetes patients (dated by TCRdb to about 2016). Study-wide context: About nine type 1 diabetes patients, a few type 2 diabetes patients and about 6 nondiabetic controls, all recruited in China, made up the cohort. Throughout the study, CD4 or CD8 MicroBeads on MACS columns were used to positively select CD4+ and CD8+ T cells from PBMCs. A total of approximately 20,000,000 paired-end reads were generated across the whole study. In the study, high-throughput sequencing was used to profile TCRbeta repertoires so that type 1 diabetes, type 2 diabetes and nondiabetic individuals could be compared. Type 2 diabetes patients served as a disease comparison group for the type 1 diabetes patients. Comparing approximately 20-cycle and approximately 26-cycle amplification showed similar V gene usage, suggesting similar primer efficiencies and random PCR bias. The TCRbeta libraries underwent paired-end sequencing on Illumina HiSeq 2000 or MiSeq instruments. The study at large found these results: Type 2 diabetes patients had few highly-expanded CD4+ clones, median one, accounting for a median roughly 3.7% of reads. Study groups were not matched for age and gender, which possibly biased interpretation. Because only a limited number of T2D and control samples were sequenced, some T1D-only HECs might also appear in more T2D or control samples. High diversity was shown by type 2 diabetes repertoires, and the diversity was significantly greater than that of type 1 diabetes repertoires in both CD4+ and CD8+ T cells. V and J gene usage patterns of type 2 diabetes and control samples were highly correlated, averaging approximately 0.97 between samples.

The CDR3 numbers 16 residues from cysteine through phenylalanine. Of all the DNA, just the CDR3 is kept, 48 bases in frame from base 1. CDR1 and CDR2, looked up from the germline V gene, are MNHEY and SVGAGI. After removal of 4 bases from V and 0 bases from J, the junction retains 9 bases not matched to a gene. In regard to this clonotype: There is no known antigen for this receptor. No quality values exist for individual bases; no much larger clone is one base distant.

For sequencing, an Illumina MiSeq was employed. For TCRbeta CDR3 amplification, the template was genomic DNA taken from the sorted T cell subsets. The TCRbeta CDR3 region was amplified by multiplex PCR using 30 forward and 13 reverse primers. AMPure XP beads were used to purify the PCR products, after which a second roughly 26-cycle PCR added indices and adaptors. Before sequencing, the QIAquick Gel Extraction Kit was used to gel-purify the libraries. The original methods were these. FLASH was used to merge the paired-end reads, and IgBLAST was used to align the reads to IMGT V, D and J germline references. Reads with below 70% alignment identity to germline references were discarded, leaving 8.5 million to 13 million reads study-wide. IMGT definitions were followed to assign CDR3 boundaries, reading frame and productivity. Highly-expanded clones were defined as clones at or above 1% of reads, and diversity was measured by normalized Shannon entropy. Group differences in Shannon entropy were tested with unpaired two-tailed t-tests. TCRdb reworked the public reads: Q25 trimming with fastp, MiXCR clone assembly, productive beta chains retained. Rows are combined by CDR3 protein, so each entry shows the most common genes and DNA. The V and J calls and clone size are TCRdb's, not the authors'. Across this sample there are about 270,000 distinct CDR3 sequences, with around 47% seen only once. The ten biggest clones cover around 15% of the sample.

Standard classification criteria for type 1 or type 2 diabetes were met by all diabetic patients, and glucose and C-peptide were assessed by WHO-recommended methods. Donors with other autoimmune diseases or infections within the previous four weeks were excluded from participation. Roughly 9.5 milliliters of peripheral blood were drawn from each participant. PBMCs were isolated with LymphoPrep density separation. Specimen: peripheral blood mononuclear cells (PBMCs). The origin of this receptor is a man aged 18 to 29 with type 2 diabetes. The V and J segments used are TRBV6-5 and TRBJ2-7; 7 central nucleotides agree with TRBD1. The CDR3 here reads CASSSLPGQSSYEQYF. The bases read TGTGCCAGCAGTTCCCTTCCGGGACAGAGCTCCTACGAGCAGTACTTC.